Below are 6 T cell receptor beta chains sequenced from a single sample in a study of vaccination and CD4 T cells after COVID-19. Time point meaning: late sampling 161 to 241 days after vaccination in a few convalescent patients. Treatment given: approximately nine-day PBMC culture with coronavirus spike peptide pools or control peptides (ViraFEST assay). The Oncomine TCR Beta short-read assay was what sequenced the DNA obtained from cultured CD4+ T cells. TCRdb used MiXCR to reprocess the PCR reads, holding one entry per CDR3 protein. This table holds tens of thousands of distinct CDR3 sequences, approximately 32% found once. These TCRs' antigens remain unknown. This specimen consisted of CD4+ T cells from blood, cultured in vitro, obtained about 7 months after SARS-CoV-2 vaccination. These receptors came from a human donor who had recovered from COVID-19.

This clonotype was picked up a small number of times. The chain's CDR3 is CSARNILSGANVLTF. DNA of the CDR3: TGCAGTGCTAGGAACATCCTCTCTGGGGCCAACGTCCTGACTTTC. The chain uses TRBV20-1 and TRBJ2-6; D remains unclear. This CDR3 contains 15 residues. The germline CDR1 and CDR2 sequences are DFQATT and SNEGSKA (reference sequence). V shed 3 bases and J shed 0 bases, with 9 bases lying between them.

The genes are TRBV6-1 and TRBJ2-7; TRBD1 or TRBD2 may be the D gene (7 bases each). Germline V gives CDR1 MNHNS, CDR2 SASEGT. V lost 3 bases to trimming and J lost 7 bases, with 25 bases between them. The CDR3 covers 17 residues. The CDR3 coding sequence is TGTGCCAGCAGTGATCCCCGAGTTGCCGGCAGGGGGGGGGAGCAGTACTTC. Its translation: CASSDPRVAGRGGEQYF.

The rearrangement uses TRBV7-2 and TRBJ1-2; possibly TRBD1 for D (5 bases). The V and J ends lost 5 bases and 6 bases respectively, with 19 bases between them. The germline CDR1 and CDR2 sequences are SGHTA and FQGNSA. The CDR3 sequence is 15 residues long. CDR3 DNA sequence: TGTGCCAGCAGCCTACCGGGCACGAGGGGTAATGGCTACACCTTC. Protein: CASSLPGTRGNGYTF. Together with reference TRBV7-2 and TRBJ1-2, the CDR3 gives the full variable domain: GAGVSQSPSNKVTEKGKDVELRCDPISGHTALYWYRQSLGQGLEFLIYFQGNSAPDKSGLPSDRFSAERTGGSVSTLTIQRTQQEDSAVYLCASSLPGTRGNGYTFGSGTRLTVV.

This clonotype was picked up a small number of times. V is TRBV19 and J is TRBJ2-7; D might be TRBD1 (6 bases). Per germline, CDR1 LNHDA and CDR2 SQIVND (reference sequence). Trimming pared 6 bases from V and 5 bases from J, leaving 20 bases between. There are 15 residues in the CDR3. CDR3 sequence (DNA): TGTGCCAGTAGCATATCGACTACAGGGATCAACGAGCAGTACTTC. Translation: CASSISTTGINEQYF.

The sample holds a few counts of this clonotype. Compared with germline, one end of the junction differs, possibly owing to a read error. The CDR3: CASSQNSEAFF. The CDR3 nucleotides read TGTGCCAGCAGCCAGAACTCTGAAGCTTTCTTT. V and J are TRBV11-2 and TRBJ1-1, with unresolved D. The CDR3 length is 11 residues. Germline V lookup: CDR1 SGHAT, CDR2 FQNNGV.

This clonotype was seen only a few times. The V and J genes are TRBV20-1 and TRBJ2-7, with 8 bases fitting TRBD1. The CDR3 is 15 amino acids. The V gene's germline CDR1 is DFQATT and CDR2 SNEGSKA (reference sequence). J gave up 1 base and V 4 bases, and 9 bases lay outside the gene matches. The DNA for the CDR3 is TGCAGTGCTAACGATCCGTGGACAGGGTCCTACGAGCAGTACTTC. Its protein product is CSANDPWTGSYEQYF.